This TCR beta chain derives from a study of OX40 agonist ivuxolimab in advanced cancers. TCRdb keeps only in-frame clones here, not all; method: immunoSEQ multiplex PCR. The sample lists roughly 34,000 clones, approximately 84% occurring once. Germline V gene data show CDR1 as MDHEN and CDR2 as SYDVKM. CDR3 length: 14 amino acids. The V and J ends lost 3 bases and 7 bases respectively, with 13 bases between them. With baseline, cycle 4 day 1, and cycle 7 day 1 as timepoints, blood was sampled. General observations from the study: Among the lowest peripheral clonal expansion occurred in 0.1-3.0 mg/kg partial responders. At 0.1 to 3.0 mg/kg, CD4+ and CD8+ blood T cells expanded clonally by week 6.

Turning to this clone: Its antigen remains unidentified.

The V call is TRBV28, the J call TRBJ1-5, with a weak D call TRBD1 (5 bases). The TCR sequence derives from an adult with an advanced solid tumor such as melanoma, head and neck, liver or kidney cancer. The material was CD4+ or CD8+ T cells sorted from blood, obtained in a trial of the OX40 agonist ivuxolimab. The CDR3 here is CASSLRGLGQPQHF. As DNA, the CDR3 is TGTGCCAGCAGTTTGAGGGGCCTCGGGCAGCCCCAGCATTTT. Combining the CDR3 with reference TRBV28 and TRBJ1-5 gives the whole variable domain DVKVTQSSRYLVKRTGEKVFLECVQDMDHENMFWYRQDPGLGLRLIYFSYDVKMKEKGDIPEGYSVSREKKERFSLILESASTNQTSMYLCASSLRGLGQPQHFGDGTRLSIL.